What follows are 13 T cell receptor beta chains derived from one specimen sequenced in a study of blood T cell repertoires in COVID-19. Only in-frame clones appear in the TCRdb table, and some are missing; sequencing was by immunoSEQ multiplex PCR. The profile shows around 150,000 clones, over 60% of them singletons. Source material: PBMCs or T cells enriched from blood (not recorded which). The receptors here all came from a woman aged 45 to 65 who had recovered from COVID-19.

This chain uses TRBV29-1 with TRBJ1-2; D is unresolved. Germline assignment: CDR1 SQVTM and CDR2 ANQGSEA. V was cut by 3 bases and J by 4 bases, with 18 bases left in between. The CDR3 sequence is 15 residues long. The chain's CDR3 is CSVEVSGPPGYGYTF. CDR3 sequence (DNA): TGCAGCGTTGAGGTCAGCGGACCCCCGGGCTATGGCTACACCTTC.

V gene TRBV24-1 combines with J gene TRBJ1-4; D perhaps matches TRBD1 (6 bases). Germline V gives CDR1 KGHDR, CDR2 SFDVKD. The V end lost 3 bases, the J end lost 7 bases, and 17 bases lay between the germline ends. The CDR3 loop spans 16 amino acids. CDR3 nucleotide sequence: TGTGCCACCAGTGATAAAATACAGGGTTTCGGTGAAAAACTGTTTTTT. Encoded protein: CATSDKIQGFGEKLFF.

The CDR3 loop reads CASSLSGAPYNEQFF. In DNA form, the CDR3 reads TGTGCCAGCAGTTTATCTGGGGCCCCCTACAATGAGCAGTTCTTC. The chain couples TRBV28 to TRBJ2-1, with TRBD1 as a possible D gene (5 bases). Trimming cost V 1 base and J 2 bases, with 9 bases left between them. Germline CDR1 and CDR2: MDHEN and SYDVKM. The CDR3 sequence is 15 residues long.

The gene calls are TRBV5-1 and TRBJ1-1, with 8 bases identical to TRBD1. Germline V gene sequence: CDR1 SGHRS, CDR2 YFSETQ. Trimming removed 1 base from V and 0 bases from J; junction bases left unmatched: 2. This CDR3 has 15 residues. The CDR3 coding sequence is TGCGCCAGCAGCTTGTCGGGACAGGTGAACACTGAAGCTTTCTTT. This codes for CASSLSGQVNTEAFF. The whole variable domain, filled in from reference TRBV5-1 and TRBJ1-1, reads KAGVTQTPRYLIKTRGQQVTLSCSPISGHRSVSWYQQTPGQGLQFLFEYFSETQRNKGNFPGRFSGRQFSNSRSEMNVSTLELGDSALYLCASSLSGQVNTEAFFGQGTRLTVV.

This clone was seen a single time. The chain recombines TRBV9 with TRBJ1-1; D gene ambiguous. This CDR3 has 13 amino acids. Trimming removed 1 base from V and 5 bases from J, with 9 bases in between. CDR1 and CDR2 from the germline V gene are SGDLS and YYNGEE. The CDR3 reads CASSVSGYTEAFF. In DNA form, the CDR3 reads TGTGCCAGCAGCGTATCGGGATATACTGAAGCTTTCTTT.

This sequence joins TRBV6-6 and TRBJ1-5; 7 nucleotides line up with TRBD1. Germline values: CDR1 MNHNY, CDR2 SVGAGI (reference sequence). Trimming took 7 bases from V and 6 from J; bases not matched to a gene: 9. The CDR3 loop spans 14 amino acids. CDR3 in DNA: TGTGCCAGCACCACAGGGGCAGGGAGTCAGCCCCAGCATTTT. The encoded protein is CASTTGAGSQPQHF.

The rearrangement uses TRBV18 and TRBJ1-3, with no clear D. The germline gives CDR1 KGHSH, CDR2 LQKENI. Trimming took off 4 bases at V and 8 bases at J, with 6 bases between the two ends. CDR3 size: 11 residues. The CDR3 DNA is TGTGCCAGCTCACTGGCGGACACCATATATTTT. Translated: CASSLADTIYF. Together with reference TRBV18 and TRBJ1-3, the CDR3 gives the full variable domain: NAGVMQNPRHLVRRRGQEARLRCSPMKGHSHVYWYRQLPEEGLKFMVYLQKENIIDESGMPKERFSAEFPKEGPSILRIQQVVRGDSAAYFCASSLADTIYFGEGSWLTVV.

V usage is TRBV6-5 and J usage is TRBJ2-3; D is possibly TRBD2 (6 bases). From germline, CDR1 is MNHEY and CDR2 SVGAGI. The CDR3 length is 14 residues. V gave up 10 bases and J gave up 1 base, with 15 bases separating them. CDR3 protein: CATRTGSGTDTQYF. The CDR3 DNA follows: TGTGCCACCAGAACCGGGAGTGGCACAGATACGCAGTATTTT.

V is TRBV5-5 and J is TRBJ1-2, with TRBD1 identical over 7 bases. The CDR3 has 19 residues. Trimming took 1 base from V and 1 from J; bases not matched to a gene: 16. Germline V gene lookup returns CDR1 SGHKS and CDR2 YYEKEE (reference sequence). CDR3 amino acids: CASSLFATRRGRSNYGYTF. The CDR3 DNA sequence: TGTGCCAGCAGCTTGTTTGCCACCCGAAGGGGGCGTAGTAACTATGGCTACACCTTC.

The chain has TRBV27 and TRBJ2-3; D unclear. Germline assignment: CDR1 MNHEY and CDR2 SMNVEV (reference sequence). Trimming cost V 6 bases and J 5 bases, with 9 bases left between them. There are 12 residues in the CDR3. The CDR3 DNA sequence: TGTGCCAGCAGCCCTTGGAGAGATACGCAGTATTTT. It is translated as CASSPWRDTQYF.

The chain links TRBV29-1 to TRBJ1-5; D may be TRBD1 (5 bases). V lost 6 bases and J 7 bases, leaving 16 bases between the germline ends. The CDR3 spans 13 residues. Germline V gives CDR1 SQVTM, CDR2 ANQGSEA. CDR3 bases: TGCAGCGTCGCCCAAGGGGTCGAGCAGCCCCAGCATTTT. This translates into CSVAQGVEQPQHF.

V is TRBV30 and J is TRBJ2-7, with D perhaps TRBD2 (5 bases). V was cut by 1 base and J by 3 bases, with 10 bases left in between. CDR1 and CDR2 (germline): GTSNPN, SVGIG (reference sequence). This CDR3 has 13 residues. This CDR3 is CAWSGGRDYEQYF. The CDR3, as DNA: TGTGCCTGGAGTGGTGGCCGGGACTACGAGCAGTACTTC. Drawing the rest from reference TRBV30 and TRBJ2-7, the complete variable domain is SQTIHQWPATLVQPVGSPLSLECTVEGTSNPNLYWYRQAAGRGLQLLFYSVGIGQISSEVPQNLSASRPQDRQFILSSKKLLLSDSGFYLCAWSGGRDYEQYFGPGTRLTVT.

J is TRBJ2-3 and V is TRBV29-1; the D is unclear. With 0 bases removed from V and 6 bases from J, the gap between germline ends came to 4 bases. CDR3 length: 11 amino acids. Germline V gene sequence: CDR1 SQVTM, CDR2 ANQGSEA. The CDR3 is CSVEDGDTQYF. CDR3 sequence (DNA): TGCAGCGTTGAAGACGGGGATACGCAGTATTTT.